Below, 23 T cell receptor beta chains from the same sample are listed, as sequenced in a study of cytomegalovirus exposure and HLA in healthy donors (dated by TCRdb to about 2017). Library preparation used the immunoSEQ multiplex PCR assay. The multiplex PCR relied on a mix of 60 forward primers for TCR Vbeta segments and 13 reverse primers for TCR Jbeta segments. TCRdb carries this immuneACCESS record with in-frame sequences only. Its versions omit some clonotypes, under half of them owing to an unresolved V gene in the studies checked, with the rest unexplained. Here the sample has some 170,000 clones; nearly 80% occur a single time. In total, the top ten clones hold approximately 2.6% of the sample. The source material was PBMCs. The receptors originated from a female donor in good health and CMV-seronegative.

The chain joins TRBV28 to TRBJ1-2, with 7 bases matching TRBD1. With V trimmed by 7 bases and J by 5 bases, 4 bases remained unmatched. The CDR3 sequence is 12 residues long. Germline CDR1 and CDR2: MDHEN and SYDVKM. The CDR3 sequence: CASTGDRYGYTF. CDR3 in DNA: TGTGCCAGCACTGGGGACAGATATGGCTACACCTTC.

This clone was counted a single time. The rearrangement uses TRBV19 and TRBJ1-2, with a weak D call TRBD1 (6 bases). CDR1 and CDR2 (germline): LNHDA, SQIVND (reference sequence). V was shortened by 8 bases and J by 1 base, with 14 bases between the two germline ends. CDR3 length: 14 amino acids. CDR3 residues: CASGLGAFNYGYTF. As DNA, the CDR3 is TGTGCCAGTGGCCTGGGGGCTTTTAACTATGGCTACACCTTC.

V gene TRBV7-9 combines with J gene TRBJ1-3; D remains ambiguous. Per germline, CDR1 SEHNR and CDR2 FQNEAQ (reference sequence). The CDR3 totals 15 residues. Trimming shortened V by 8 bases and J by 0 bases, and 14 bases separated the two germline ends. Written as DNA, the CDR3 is TGTGCCAGCGGATCCTGGGCGAGCTCTGGAAACACCATATATTTT. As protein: CASGSWASSGNTIYF.

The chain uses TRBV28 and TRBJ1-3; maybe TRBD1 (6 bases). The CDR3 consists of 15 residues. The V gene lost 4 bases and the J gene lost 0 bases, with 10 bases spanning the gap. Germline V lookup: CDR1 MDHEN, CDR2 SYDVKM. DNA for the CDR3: TGTGCCAGCAGTTCTACAGGGATCTCTGGAAACACCATATATTTT. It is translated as CASSSTGISGNTIYF.

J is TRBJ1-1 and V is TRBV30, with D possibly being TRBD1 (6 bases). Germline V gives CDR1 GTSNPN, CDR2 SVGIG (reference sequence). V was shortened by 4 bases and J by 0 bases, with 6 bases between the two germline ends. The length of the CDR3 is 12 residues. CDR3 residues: CAWNRVNTEAFF. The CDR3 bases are TGTGCCTGGAACAGGGTGAACACTGAAGCTTTCTTT.

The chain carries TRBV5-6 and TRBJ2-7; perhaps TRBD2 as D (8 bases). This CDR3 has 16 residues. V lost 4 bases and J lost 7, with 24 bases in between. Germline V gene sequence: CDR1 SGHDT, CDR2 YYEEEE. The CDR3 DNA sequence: TGTGCCAGCAGCCCCGCAGACAGGGCCGCGGGGGGTGAGCAGTACTTC. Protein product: CASSPADRAAGGEQYF.

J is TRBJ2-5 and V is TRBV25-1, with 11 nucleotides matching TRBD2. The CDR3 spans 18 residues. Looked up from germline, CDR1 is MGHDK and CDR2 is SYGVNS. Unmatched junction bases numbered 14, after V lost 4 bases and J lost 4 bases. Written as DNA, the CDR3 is TGTGCCAGCAGTGCCCCCCCGACTAGCGGGAATCGGGGAGAGACCCAGTACTTC. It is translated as CASSAPPTSGNRGETQYF.

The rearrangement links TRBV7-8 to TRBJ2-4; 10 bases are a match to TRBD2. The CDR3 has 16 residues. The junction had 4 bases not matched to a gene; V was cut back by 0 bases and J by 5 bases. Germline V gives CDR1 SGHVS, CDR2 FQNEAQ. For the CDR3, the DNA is TGTGCCAGCAGCTTAGCTATTGGACTAGCGGAAAACATTCAGTACTTC. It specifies CASSLAIGLAENIQYF.

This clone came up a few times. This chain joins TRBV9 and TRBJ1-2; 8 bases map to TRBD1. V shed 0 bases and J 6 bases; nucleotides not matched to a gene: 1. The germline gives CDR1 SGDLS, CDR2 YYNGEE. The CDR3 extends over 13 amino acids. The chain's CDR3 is CASSVAQGDGYTF. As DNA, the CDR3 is TGTGCCAGCAGCGTAGCACAGGGGGATGGCTACACCTTC.

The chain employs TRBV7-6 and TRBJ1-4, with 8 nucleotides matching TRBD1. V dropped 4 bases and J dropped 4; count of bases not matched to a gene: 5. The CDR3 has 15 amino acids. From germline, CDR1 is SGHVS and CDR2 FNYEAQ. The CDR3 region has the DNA TGTGCCAGCAGCTCCTACAGGGGGAGTAATGAAAAACTGTTTTTT. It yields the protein CASSSYRGSNEKLFF.

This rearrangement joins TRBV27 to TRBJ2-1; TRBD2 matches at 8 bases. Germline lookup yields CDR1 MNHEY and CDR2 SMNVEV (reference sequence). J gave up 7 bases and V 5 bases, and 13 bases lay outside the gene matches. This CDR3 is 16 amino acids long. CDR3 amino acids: CASSTYLSGSHNEQFF. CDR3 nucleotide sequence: TGTGCCAGCAGTACATATTTAAGCGGGAGCCATAATGAGCAGTTCTTC.

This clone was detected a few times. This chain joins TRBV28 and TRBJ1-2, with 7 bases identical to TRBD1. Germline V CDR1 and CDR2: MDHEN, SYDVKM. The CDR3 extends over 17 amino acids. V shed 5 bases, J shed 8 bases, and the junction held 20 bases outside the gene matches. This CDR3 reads CASSQTTGSYRLGGYTF. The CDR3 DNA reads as TGTGCCAGCAGTCAAACGACAGGGAGTTACCGTCTGGGGGGCTACACCTTC.

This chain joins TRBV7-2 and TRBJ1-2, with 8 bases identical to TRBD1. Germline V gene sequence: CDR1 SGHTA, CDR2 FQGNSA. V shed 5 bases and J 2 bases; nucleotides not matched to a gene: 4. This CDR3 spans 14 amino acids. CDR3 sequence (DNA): TGTGCCAGCAGCATTAGACAGGGGAACTATGGCTACACCTTC. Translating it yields CASSIRQGNYGYTF.

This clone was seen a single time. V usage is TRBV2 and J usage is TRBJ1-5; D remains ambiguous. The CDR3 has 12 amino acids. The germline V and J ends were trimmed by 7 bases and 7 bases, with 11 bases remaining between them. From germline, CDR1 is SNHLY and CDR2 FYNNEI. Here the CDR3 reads CASNDVGQPQHF. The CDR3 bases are TGTGCCAGCAACGATGTTGGCCAGCCCCAGCATTTT. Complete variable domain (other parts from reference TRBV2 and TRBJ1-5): EPEVTQTPSHQVTQMGQEVILRCVPISNHLYFYWYRQILGQKVEFLVSFYNNEISEKSEIFDDQFSVERPDGSNFTLKIRSTKLEDSAMYFCASNDVGQPQHFGDGTRLSIL.

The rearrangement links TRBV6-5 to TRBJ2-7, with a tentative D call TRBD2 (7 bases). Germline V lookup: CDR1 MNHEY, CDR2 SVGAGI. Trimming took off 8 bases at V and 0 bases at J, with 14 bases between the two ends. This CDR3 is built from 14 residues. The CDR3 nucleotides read TGTGCCAGCCAAGGGGGGGTCAGCTCCTACGAGCAGTACTTC. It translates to CASQGGVSSYEQYF.

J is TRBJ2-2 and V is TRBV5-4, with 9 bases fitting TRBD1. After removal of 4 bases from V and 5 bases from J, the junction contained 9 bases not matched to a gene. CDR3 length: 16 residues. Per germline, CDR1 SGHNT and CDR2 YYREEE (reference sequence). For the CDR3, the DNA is TGTGCCAGCAGCCAAAACGGACAGGGGCAGACCGGGGAGCTGTTTTTT. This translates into CASSQNGQGQTGELFF.

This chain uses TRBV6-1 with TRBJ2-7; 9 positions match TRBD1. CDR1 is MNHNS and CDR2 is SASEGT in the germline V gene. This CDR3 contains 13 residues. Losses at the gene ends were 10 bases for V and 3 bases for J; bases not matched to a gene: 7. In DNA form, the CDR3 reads TGTGCCACCAACTCGGGACAGGGCTACGAGCAGTACTTC. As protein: CATNSGQGYEQYF.

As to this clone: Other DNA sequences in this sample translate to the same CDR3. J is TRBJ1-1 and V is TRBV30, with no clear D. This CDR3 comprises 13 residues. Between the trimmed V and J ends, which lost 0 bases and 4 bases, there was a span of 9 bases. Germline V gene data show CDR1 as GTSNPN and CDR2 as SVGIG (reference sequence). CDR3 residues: CAWSVTGGTEAFF. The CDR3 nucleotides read TGTGCCTGGAGTGTAACGGGTGGCACTGAAGCTTTCTTT.

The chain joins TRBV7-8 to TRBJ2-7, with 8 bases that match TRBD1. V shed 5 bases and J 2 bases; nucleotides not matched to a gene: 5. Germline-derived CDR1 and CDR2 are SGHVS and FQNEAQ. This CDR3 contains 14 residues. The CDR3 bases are TGTGCCAGCAGCCAACGACAGGGGCCCTACGAGCAGTACTTC. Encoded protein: CASSQRQGPYEQYF.

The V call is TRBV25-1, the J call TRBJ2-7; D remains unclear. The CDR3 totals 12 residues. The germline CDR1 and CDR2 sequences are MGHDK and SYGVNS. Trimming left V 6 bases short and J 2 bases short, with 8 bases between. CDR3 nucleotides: TGTGCCAGCAGATCAACAGCCTACGAGCAGTACTTC. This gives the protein CASRSTAYEQYF.

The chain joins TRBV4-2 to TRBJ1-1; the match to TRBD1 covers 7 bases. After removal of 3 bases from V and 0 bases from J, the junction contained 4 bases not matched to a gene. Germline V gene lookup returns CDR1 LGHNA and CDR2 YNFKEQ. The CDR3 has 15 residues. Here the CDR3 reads CASSQDRSMNTEAFF. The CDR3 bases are TGTGCCAGCAGCCAGGACAGGAGTATGAACACTGAAGCTTTCTTT.

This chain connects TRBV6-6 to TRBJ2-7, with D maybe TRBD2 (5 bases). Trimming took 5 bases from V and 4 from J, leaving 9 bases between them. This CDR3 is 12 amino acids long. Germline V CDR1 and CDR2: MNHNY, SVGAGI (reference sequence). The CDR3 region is CASSQTGYEQYF. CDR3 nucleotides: TGTGCCAGCAGTCAGACGGGGTACGAGCAGTACTTC.

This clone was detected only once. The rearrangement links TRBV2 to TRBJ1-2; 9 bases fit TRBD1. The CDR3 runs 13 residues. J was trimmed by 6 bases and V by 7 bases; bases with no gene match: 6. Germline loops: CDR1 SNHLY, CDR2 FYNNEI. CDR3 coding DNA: TGTGCCAGCACCGAGACAGGGGGGGATGGCTACACCTTC. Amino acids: CASTETGGDGYTF.